These 14 T cell receptor beta chains came from one sample sequenced in a study of CD8+ T cells in alopecia areata (dated by TCRdb to 2016 to 2018). The time point label on this specimen signifies: about 25 weeks on oral tofacitinib. The treatment or condition label, as the study defines it: oral pan-JAK inhibitor, 5-10 mg twice daily. The library relied on the immunoSEQ multiplex PCR assay. RNA was extracted from all samples and reverse transcribed into cDNA, which served as template for TCR sequencing. Drawn from immuneACCESS, this table holds only the in-frame rearrangements with V and J called that TCRdb kept. Clones are partly lost; checked studies trace under half to an unresolved V gene and leave the rest unexplained. The sample table shows approximately 280,000 clones, and 55% to 70% are seen once. More than 1.5% of the sample belongs to the ten largest clones. The sample in question was CD4+ T cells sorted from blood, obtained at week 24, from a patient treated with tofacitinib. The origin of the receptors is a human donor with alopecia areata.

The chain employs TRBV7-9 and TRBJ2-5; TRBD2 might be the D (6 bases). Germline V gene lookup returns CDR1 SEHNR and CDR2 FQNEAQ (reference sequence). The CDR3 covers 15 residues. Trimming shortened V by 5 bases and J by 2 bases, and 15 bases separated the two germline ends. The CDR3, as DNA: TGTGCCAGCAGCCCCACCGGGACTTCTCAAGAGACCCAGTACTTC. This gives the protein CASSPTGTSQETQYF.

This chain joins TRBV30 and TRBJ1-2, with 7 positions matching TRBD1. V shed 4 bases, J shed 4 bases, and the junction held 6 bases outside the gene matches. CDR1 is GTSNPN and CDR2 is SVGIG in the germline V gene (reference sequence). The CDR3 spans 13 residues. CDR3 nucleotide sequence: TGTGCCTGGATAGGGGGCTCGGGCTATGGCTACACCTTC. Encoded protein: CAWIGGSGYGYTF.

The rearrangement uses TRBV7-2 and TRBJ1-6, with TRBD1 identical over 8 bases. After removal of 6 bases from V and 5 bases from J, the junction contained 6 bases not matched to a gene. This CDR3 is built from 15 residues. Germline CDR1 is SGHTA and CDR2 is FQGNSA. CDR3 bases: TGTGCCAGCAGTTCCCAGACAGGGGATAATTCACCCCTCCACTTT. It specifies CASSSQTGDNSPLHF.

This clone was seen more than once but under ten times. As DNA, the CDR3 is TGTGCCAGCAGCCCTTCTCCAGACAGTAATGAGCAGTTCTTC. Translated, it gives CASSPSPDSNEQFF. The chain links TRBV7-2 to TRBJ2-1, with D possibly being TRBD1 (5 bases). This CDR3 is built from 14 residues. V was pared by 5 bases and J by 7 bases, with 15 bases between. The germline gives CDR1 SGHTA, CDR2 FQGNSA.

This chain connects TRBV30 to TRBJ2-6; D remains unclear. The germline V gene has CDR1 GTSNPN and CDR2 SVGIG (reference sequence). V was clipped by 7 bases and J by 0 bases, with 7 bases between them. The CDR3 sequence is 13 residues long. The CDR3 DNA sequence: TGTGCCTACCACGACTCTGGGGCCAACGTCCTGACTTTC. Its translation: CAYHDSGANVLTF.

Only a few counts were recorded for this clone. This rearrangement joins TRBV19 to TRBJ2-3; 12 positions match TRBD2. This CDR3 has 15 residues. CDR1 is LNHDA and CDR2 is SQIVND in the germline V gene (reference sequence). The V segment lost 3 bases and the J segment 5 bases; nucleotides outside the gene matches: 3. CDR3: CASSMLAGGQDTQYF. CDR3 in DNA: TGTGCCAGTAGTATGCTAGCGGGGGGGCAAGATACGCAGTATTTT.

This clone showed up just a few times. This sequence joins TRBV7-9 and TRBJ1-6, with no clear D. Deletions cut 0 bases from V and 0 bases from J, with 15 bases between. This CDR3 has 19 residues. CDR1 and CDR2 from the germline V gene are SEHNR and FQNEAQ (reference sequence). CDR3 DNA sequence: TGTGCCAGCAGCTTAGCGCTTTACGACCGGAGCTCCTATAATTCACCCCTCCACTTT. Translated: CASSLALYDRSSYNSPLHF.

The chain is built from TRBV25-1 and TRBJ2-2, with 7 bases fitting TRBD1. The CDR3 runs to 16 residues. Germline CDR1 reads MGHDK; CDR2 reads SYGVNS. The V segment lost 3 bases and the J segment 4 bases; nucleotides outside the gene matches: 8. The CDR3 DNA reads TGTGCCAGCAGTGAGGCGACAGGGTACTCCACCGGGGAGCTGTTTTTT. Protein sequence: CASSEATGYSTGELFF. Filled out from reference TRBV25-1 and TRBJ2-2, the complete variable domain reads EADIYQTPRYLVIGTGKKITLECSQTMGHDKMYWYQQDPGMELHLIHYSYGVNSTEKGDLSSESTVSRIRTEHFPLTLESARPSHTSQYLCASSEATGYSTGELFFGEGSRLTVL.

Of note for this clone: This specimen includes other DNA sequences encoding the same CDR3. The chain recombines TRBV7-2 with TRBJ2-3; D unresolved. CDR3 length: 12 residues. Trimming shortened V by 4 bases and J by 2 bases, and 4 bases separated the two germline ends. Per the germline V gene, CDR1 is SGHTA and CDR2 is FQGNSA. The CDR3 region is CASSSYTDTQYF. The CDR3 DNA follows: TGTGCCAGCAGCTCTTACACAGATACGCAGTATTTT.

The V call is TRBV7-6, the J call TRBJ1-2; D possibly corresponds to TRBD1 (5 bases). CDR1 is SGHVS, CDR2 FNYEAQ, per germline. V gave up 1 base and J gave up 9 bases, with 9 bases separating them. The CDR3 is 12 amino acids. The CDR3 spells CASSLDQGRYTF. The CDR3 bases are TGTGCCAGCAGCTTAGATCAGGGACGCTACACCTTC.

The J gene is TRBJ2-3, the V gene TRBV25-1, with 12 bases identical to TRBD2. V dropped 3 bases and J dropped 1; count of bases not matched to a gene: 2. This CDR3 has 16 amino acids. The germline V gene encodes CDR1 MGHDK and CDR2 SYGVNS. The CDR3 DNA reads TGTGCCAGCAGTGACCGACTAGCGGGGGGCACAGATACGCAGTATTTT. Its protein is CASSDRLAGGTDTQYF. The full variable domain, its missing parts supplied by reference TRBV25-1 and TRBJ2-3, is EADIYQTPRYLVIGTGKKITLECSQTMGHDKMYWYQQDPGMELHLIHYSYGVNSTEKGDLSSESTVSRIRTEHFPLTLESARPSHTSQYLCASSDRLAGGTDTQYFGPGTRLTVL.

This chain links TRBV9 with TRBJ2-1; the D gene is possibly TRBD2 (5 bases). Germline lookup yields CDR1 SGDLS and CDR2 YYNGEE. The CDR3 is 14 residues long. The V gene lost 2 bases and the J gene lost 6 bases, with 12 bases spanning the gap. CDR3 nucleotide sequence: TGTGCCAGCAGCGTCGGGCGGGCCGGCAATGAGCAGTTCTTC. Protein: CASSVGRAGNEQFF.

A single count supports this clone. The junction shows a germline mismatch at one end, possibly a read error. The V and J genes are TRBV7-8 and TRBJ1-2, with D possibly matching TRBD1 (5 bases). The CDR3 contains 12 residues. CDR1 SGHVS and CDR2 FQNEAQ come from the germline V gene. The CDR3 spells CASSLAADKPSF. CDR3 coding DNA: TGTGCCAGCAGCTTAGCGGCGGACAAGCCCTCCTTC.

The genes are TRBV30 and TRBJ1-5; 11 nucleotides align to TRBD1. CDR1 and CDR2 (germline): GTSNPN, SVGIG (reference sequence). CDR3 size: 14 residues. V lost 0 bases, J lost 5 bases, and 0 bases stayed unmatched. CDR3 in amino acids: CAWSVDRGHQPQHF. The CDR3 nucleotides are TGTGCCTGGAGTGTGGACAGGGGGCATCAGCCCCAGCATTTT.